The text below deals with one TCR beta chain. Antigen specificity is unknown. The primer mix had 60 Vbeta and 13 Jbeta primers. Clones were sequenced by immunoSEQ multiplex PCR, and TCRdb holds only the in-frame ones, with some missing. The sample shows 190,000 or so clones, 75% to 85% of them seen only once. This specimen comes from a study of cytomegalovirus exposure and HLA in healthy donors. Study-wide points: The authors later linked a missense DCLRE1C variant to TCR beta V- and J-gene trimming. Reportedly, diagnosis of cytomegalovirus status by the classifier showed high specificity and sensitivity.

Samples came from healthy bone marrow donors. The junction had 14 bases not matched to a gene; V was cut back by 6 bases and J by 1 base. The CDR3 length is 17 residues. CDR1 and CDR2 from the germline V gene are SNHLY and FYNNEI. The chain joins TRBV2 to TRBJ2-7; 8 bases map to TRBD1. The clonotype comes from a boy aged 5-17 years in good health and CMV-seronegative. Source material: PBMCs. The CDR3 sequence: CASRDRARLSWSYEQYF. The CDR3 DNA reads TGTGCCAGCAGGGACAGGGCCCGACTAAGCTGGTCCTACGAGCAGTACTTC.